This T cell receptor beta chain was sequenced during a study of T cell repertoires in cytomegalovirus infection. Study observations and caveats: In two of eight donors, the top clonotype was HLA-C-restricted CMV-specific.

There are a few counts of this clonotype. What it binds is not known. TCRdb re-called the reads with MiXCR, one entry per CDR3 protein. The sample shows a few hundred thousand distinct CDR3 sequences, around a quarter of them seen only once. Trimming cost V 3 bases and J 0 bases, with 11 bases left between them. The CDR3 totals 14 residues. Germline assignment: CDR1 DFQATT and CDR2 SNEGSKA (reference sequence). The chain uses TRBV20-1 and TRBJ1-1; D gene unclear. The TCR comes from a human donor in good health (CMV status not recorded). Some clones in this sample may be carry-over from other donors' samples. The source material was PBMCs. For the CDR3, the DNA is TGCAGTGCTAGCCTGCCTCCCATGAACACTGAAGCTTTCTTT. Translating it yields CSASLPPMNTEAFF.